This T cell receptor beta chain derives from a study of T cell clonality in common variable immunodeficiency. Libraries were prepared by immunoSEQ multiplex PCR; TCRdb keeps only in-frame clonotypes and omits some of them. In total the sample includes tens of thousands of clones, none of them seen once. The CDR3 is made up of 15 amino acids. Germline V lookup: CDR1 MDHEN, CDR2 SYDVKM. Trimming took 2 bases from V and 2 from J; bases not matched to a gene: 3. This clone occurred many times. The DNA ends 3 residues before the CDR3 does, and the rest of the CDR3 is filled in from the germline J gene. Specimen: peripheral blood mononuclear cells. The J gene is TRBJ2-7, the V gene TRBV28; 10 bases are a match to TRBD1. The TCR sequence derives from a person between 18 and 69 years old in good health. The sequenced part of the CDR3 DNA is TGTGCCAGCAGTTTAGCCGGGACAGGGGCCTACGAG. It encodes CASSLAGTGAYE. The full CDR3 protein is CASSLAGTGAYEQYF.